One and the same sample provided the 30 T cell receptor beta chains below, sequenced in a study of cytomegalovirus exposure and HLA in healthy donors. Amplification used 60 Vbeta primers and 13 Jbeta primers. Profiling relied on immunoSEQ multiplex PCR, and the TCRdb table lists in-frame clones only, not all of them. The table records more than 150,000 clones, 70% to 80% of them present only once. The sequenced material came from PBMCs. Every receptor here comes from a man aged 18 to 29 in good health and CMV-seronegative.

The V call is TRBV7-2, the J call TRBJ1-5, with TRBD1 as a possible D gene (5 bases). The germline V gene has CDR1 SGHTA and CDR2 FQGNSA. Between the trimmed V and J ends, which lost 2 bases and 6 bases, there was a span of 14 bases. CDR3 length: 15 amino acids. CDR3 residues: CASSLTRGEGQPQHF. DNA of the CDR3: TGTGCCAGCAGCTTAACCCGGGGGGAGGGTCAGCCCCAGCATTTT.

The chain employs TRBV6-5 and TRBJ1-2, with unresolved D. Germline values: CDR1 MNHEY, CDR2 SVGAGI. The CDR3 extends over 15 amino acids. Trimming shortened V by 0 bases and J by 1 base, and 9 bases separated the two germline ends. The CDR3 is CASSYSSDINYGYTF. In DNA, the CDR3 is TGTGCCAGCAGTTACTCTTCAGACATTAACTATGGCTACACCTTC.

The chain combines TRBV6-6 with TRBJ2-7; D remains unclear. V gave up 2 bases and J gave up 2 bases, with 10 bases separating them. Per the germline V gene, CDR1 is MNHNY and CDR2 is SVGAGI (reference sequence). The CDR3 has 14 amino acids. The CDR3 region has the DNA TGTGCCAGCAGTTACCGCGACACGGCCTACGAGCAGTACTTC. It codes for CASSYRDTAYEQYF.

CDR3 sequence: CASSPGTSGADTQYF. In nucleotides, the CDR3 is TGCGCCAGCAGCCCGGGGACTAGCGGGGCAGATACGCAGTATTTT. The chain couples TRBV5-1 to TRBJ2-3; 13 nucleotides line up with TRBD2. V lost 4 bases to trimming and J lost 4 bases; unmatched junction nucleotides: 3. Germline V gene data show CDR1 as SGHRS and CDR2 as YFSETQ. This CDR3 region has 15 residues.

This clone was detected once. The chain couples TRBV6-1 to TRBJ1-2; D uncertain. V lost 8 bases, J lost 5 bases, and 12 bases lay in between. In germline, CDR1 is MNHNS, CDR2 SASEGT. The CDR3 loop spans 12 amino acids. CDR3 protein: CASGGVYYGYTF. CDR3 nucleotide sequence: TGTGCCAGCGGCGGCGTCTATTATGGCTACACCTTC.

This sequence joins TRBV27 and TRBJ2-3, with D hard to call. The germline gives CDR1 MNHEY, CDR2 SMNVEV (reference sequence). The V and J ends lost 3 bases and 5 bases respectively, with 6 bases between them. The CDR3 runs 12 residues. The CDR3 sequence is CASSFNRDTQYF. For the CDR3, the DNA is TGTGCCAGCAGTTTCAACAGAGATACGCAGTATTTT.

V is TRBV5-1 and J is TRBJ2-7; 8 bases line up with TRBD2. This CDR3 has 13 residues. V dropped 4 bases and J dropped 5; count of bases not matched to a gene: 5. CDR1 and CDR2 (germline): SGHRS, YFSETQ. CDR3 amino acids: CASSPGLADEQYF. CDR3 in DNA: TGCGCCAGCAGCCCTGGACTAGCAGACGAGCAGTACTTC.

V gene TRBV13 combines with J gene TRBJ2-7; 13 bases fit TRBD2. The CDR3 length is 18 residues. V lost 5 bases, J lost 3 bases, and 13 bases stayed unmatched. CDR1 is PRHDT, CDR2 FYEKMQ, per germline (reference sequence). The CDR3 DNA reads TGTGCCAGCAGCCGGATCGGGACTAGCGGGGTTAAAAACTACGAGCAGTACTTC. This translates into CASSRIGTSGVKNYEQYF.

The chain carries TRBV10-3 and TRBJ1-2, with D unresolved. This CDR3 contains 14 residues. Trimming pared 3 bases from V and 2 bases from J, leaving 10 bases between. Germline V gene data show CDR1 as ENHRY and CDR2 as SYGVKD. CDR3 amino acids: CAISDVTGNYGYTF. CDR3 in DNA: TGTGCCATCAGTGACGTGACGGGAAACTATGGCTACACCTTC.

This chain joins TRBV2 and TRBJ1-2; D uncertain. Germline-derived CDR1 and CDR2 are SNHLY and FYNNEI. V was cut by 5 bases and J by 8 bases, with 21 bases left in between. This CDR3 contains 15 residues. CDR3 sequence (DNA): TGTGCCAGCAGTCGCGATTTGACGTCGTCGGAGGGCTACACCTTC. Translated: CASSRDLTSSEGYTF.

The J gene is TRBJ1-6, the V gene TRBV6-4, with 7 bases identical to TRBD1. The CDR3 covers 15 residues. With V trimmed by 3 bases and J by 7 bases, 6 bases remained unmatched. Germline CDR1 MRHNA, CDR2 SNTAGT. In DNA, the CDR3 is TGTGCCAGCAGTGATTCGGCAGGGGGGAATTCACCCCTCCACTTT. Translated: CASSDSAGGNSPLHF.

The genes are TRBV18 and TRBJ2-7; possible D gene TRBD2, 6 bases. Between the trimmed V and J ends, which lost 2 bases and 0 bases, there was a span of 14 bases. Per the germline V gene, CDR1 is KGHSH and CDR2 is LQKENI. The CDR3 is 16 residues long. CDR3 DNA sequence: TGTGCCAGCTCACCATCGTTAGCGGCTAGCTCCTACGAGCAGTACTTC. Its translation is CASSPSLAASSYEQYF.

The chain has TRBV1 and TRBJ2-7; the table gives TRBD1 as D, unverified against the DNA. TRBV1 is a recognized pseudogene. The length of the CDR3 is 16 residues. The CDR3 region has the DNA TGCACCAGCAGCCAAGATAGGAGAACAGGGCTCTACGAGCAGTACTTC. Its translation: CTSSQDRRTGLYEQYF.

This clone was picked up a small number of times. The V gene is TRBV6-1, the J gene TRBJ1-1, with D uncertain. The V end lost 7 bases, the J end lost 8 bases, and 17 bases lay between the germline ends. Germline V lookup: CDR1 MNHNS, CDR2 SASEGT. The CDR3 is 13 amino acids. The CDR3 coding sequence is TGTGCCAGCATTGCCACACGGGGTAGGGAAGCTTTCTTT. Translating it yields CASIATRGREAFF.

A few counts support this clone. The genes are TRBV6-6 and TRBJ1-2, with 7 bases lining up with TRBD1. CDR1 is MNHNY, CDR2 SVGAGI, per germline (reference sequence). The trim removed 5 bases at V and 4 bases at J, leaving 7 bases unmatched. The CDR3 has 14 residues. The CDR3 DNA reads as TGTGCCAGCAGTCACGCGGAGGGGGCCTATGGCTACACCTTC. Translating gives CASSHAEGAYGYTF.

V and J are TRBV6-4 and TRBJ2-3, with D maybe TRBD2 (7 bases). CDR3 length: 15 amino acids. The V end was cut by 0 bases, the J end by 3 bases, with 10 bases between. Germline loops: CDR1 MRHNA, CDR2 SNTAGT. CDR3 sequence reads: CASSDSGGPTDTQYF. The CDR3 DNA is TGTGCCAGCAGTGACTCGGGGGGGCCAACAGATACGCAGTATTTT.

The chain has TRBV19 and TRBJ1-2, with 7 bases matching TRBD1. From germline, CDR1 is LNHDA and CDR2 SQIVND (reference sequence). The CDR3 consists of 16 residues. V shed 3 bases and J 2 bases; nucleotides not matched to a gene: 9. The CDR3 nucleotides are TGTGCCAGTAGTATTCGGTCGGGGACAGCCAACTATGGCTACACCTTC. As protein: CASSIRSGTANYGYTF.

This clone was observed a handful of times. CDR3 coding DNA: TGTGCCTGGAGTGCCCGGACAGGCTATAATGAAAAACTGTTTTTT. This gives the protein CAWSARTGYNEKLFF. This sequence joins TRBV30 and TRBJ1-4; 7 bases map to TRBD1. V shed 1 base, J shed 4 bases, and the junction held 6 bases outside the gene matches. Germline V gene lookup returns CDR1 GTSNPN and CDR2 SVGIG (reference sequence). This CDR3 is 15 amino acids long. Full variable domain (rest looked up from reference TRBV30 and TRBJ1-4): SQTIHQWPATLVQPVGSPLSLECTVEGTSNPNLYWYRQAAGRGLQLLFYSVGIGQISSEVPQNLSASRPQDRQFILSSKKLLLSDSGFYLCAWSARTGYNEKLFFGSGTQLSVL.

In this sample, this clone turned up a few times. This chain connects TRBV5-4 to TRBJ1-1; 7 nucleotides match TRBD1. V dropped 4 bases and J dropped 9; count of bases not matched to a gene: 6. Germline CDR1 and CDR2: SGHNT and YYREEE (reference sequence). The CDR3 is 12 amino acids. This CDR3 is CASSTQGCKAFF. The CDR3 region has the DNA TGTGCCAGCAGCACACAGGGGTGTAAAGCTTTCTTT. The full variable domain, rest sourced from reference TRBV5-4 and TRBJ1-1, is ETGVTQSPTHLIKTRGQQVTLRCSSQSGHNTVSWYQQALGQGPQFIFQYYREEENGRGNFPPRFSGLQFPNYSSELNVNALELDDSALYLCASSTQGCKAFFGQGTRLTVV.

The rearrangement uses TRBV6-1 and TRBJ1-2; 7 bases align to TRBD1. CDR3 size: 15 residues. V lost 5 bases, J lost 3 bases, and 9 bases stayed unmatched. Germline CDR1 MNHNS, CDR2 SASEGT. CDR3 protein: CASSRQQGWDYGYTF. The DNA of the CDR3 is TGTGCCAGCAGTCGTCAACAGGGGTGGGACTATGGCTACACCTTC.

This clone was observed a handful of times. This chain links TRBV9 with TRBJ1-2; D is uncertain. Trimming pared 2 bases from V and 7 bases from J, leaving 9 bases between. CDR1 and CDR2 from the germline V gene are SGDLS and YYNGEE. The CDR3 is made up of 12 amino acids. CDR3 loop: CASSVGGFGYTF. CDR3 DNA sequence: TGTGCCAGCAGCGTGGGAGGGTTTGGCTACACCTTC.

The genes are TRBV6-6 and TRBJ1-2; TRBD1 aligns across 7 bases. CDR3 size: 12 residues. After removal of 6 bases from V and 4 bases from J, the junction contained 2 bases not matched to a gene. Germline V gene lookup returns CDR1 MNHNY and CDR2 SVGAGI (reference sequence). This CDR3 is CASRGQSYGYTF. CDR3 nucleotide sequence: TGTGCCAGCAGGGGACAGTCCTATGGCTACACCTTC.

This rearrangement joins TRBV5-1 to TRBJ1-2; 9 bases agree with TRBD1. CDR1 SGHRS and CDR2 YFSETQ come from the germline V gene. After removal of 6 bases from V and 0 bases from J, the junction contained 6 bases not matched to a gene. This CDR3 has 15 residues. CDR3 sequence reads: CASTDGTGPNYGYTF. The CDR3 nucleotides read TGCGCCAGCACCGATGGGACAGGGCCTAACTATGGCTACACCTTC.

This chain connects TRBV7-2 to TRBJ1-4; TRBD1 aligns across 9 bases. The V gene end was trimmed by 6 bases and the J gene end by 4 bases; junction bases not matched to a gene: 3. Germline V lookup: CDR1 SGHTA, CDR2 FQGNSA. This CDR3 has 14 amino acids. CDR3 in DNA: TGTGCCAGCAGGGGACAGGGCTTTAATGAAAAACTGTTTTTT. It yields the protein CASRGQGFNEKLFF. Full variable domain (rest looked up from reference TRBV7-2 and TRBJ1-4): GAGVSQSPSNKVTEKGKDVELRCDPISGHTALYWYRQSLGQGLEFLIYFQGNSAPDKSGLPSDRFSAERTGGSVSTLTIQRTQQEDSAVYLCASRGQGFNEKLFFGSGTQLSVL.

This clone appeared a single time. The genes are TRBV5-4 and TRBJ2-7; TRBD2 agrees at 7 bases. The CDR3 loop spans 14 amino acids. Per germline, CDR1 SGHNT and CDR2 YYREEE (reference sequence). The junction had 3 bases not matched to a gene; V was cut back by 3 bases and J by 0 bases. In nucleotides, the CDR3 is TGTGCCAGCAGCTCGGGACTAACCTCCTACGAGCAGTACTTC. Its protein is CASSSGLTSYEQYF. Variable domain in full (rest from reference TRBV5-4 and TRBJ2-7): ETGVTQSPTHLIKTRGQQVTLRCSSQSGHNTVSWYQQALGQGPQFIFQYYREEENGRGNFPPRFSGLQFPNYSSELNVNALELDDSALYLCASSSGLTSYEQYFGPGTRLTVT.

J is TRBJ2-3 and V is TRBV5-1, with 16 bases fitting TRBD2. The J segment lost 4 bases and the V segment lost 0 bases, leaving 8 bases of the junction unmatched. The CDR3 is 19 residues long. Germline V gene data show CDR1 as SGHRS and CDR2 as YFSETQ. The CDR3 loop is CASSLAGTSGGALPDTQYF. For the CDR3, the DNA is TGCGCCAGCAGCTTGGCCGGGACTAGCGGGGGGGCCCTCCCAGATACGCAGTATTTT.

The chain combines TRBV5-1 with TRBJ1-2; 8 positions match TRBD1. J lost 8 bases, V lost 4 bases, and 10 bases had no gene match. This CDR3 region has 14 residues. Germline V gene lookup returns CDR1 SGHRS and CDR2 YFSETQ. CDR3 protein: CASSLQGVGEGYTF. DNA for the CDR3: TGCGCCAGCAGCCTACAGGGGGTAGGTGAGGGCTACACCTTC.

The chain uses TRBV11-3 and TRBJ1-1; D is undetermined. The CDR3 runs 13 residues. Germline V gives CDR1 SGHNT, CDR2 YENEEA. Trimming shortened V by 5 bases and J by 4 bases, and 11 bases separated the two germline ends. CDR3 coding DNA: TGTGCCAGCAGCCCCCATTTCGGCACTGAAGCTTTCTTT. It encodes CASSPHFGTEAFF.

The CDR3 spells CASSGRLAGNQETQYF. The DNA for the CDR3 is TGTGCCAGCAGTGGTCGACTAGCGGGCAACCAAGAGACCCAGTACTTC. J is TRBJ2-5 and V is TRBV6-1; TRBD2 matches 10 bases. Losses at the gene ends were 4 bases for V and 0 bases for J; bases not matched to a gene: 5. There are 16 residues in the CDR3. The germline gives CDR1 MNHNS, CDR2 SASEGT.

The J gene is TRBJ1-1, the V gene TRBV30, with 8 bases identical to TRBD1. Germline loops: CDR1 GTSNPN, CDR2 SVGIG (reference sequence). V lost 1 base, J lost 5 bases, and 3 bases stayed unmatched. The CDR3 spans 13 residues. CDR3 protein: CAWSGTGWTEAFF. DNA for the CDR3: TGTGCCTGGAGTGGGACAGGGTGGACTGAAGCTTTCTTT.